The sequence of this T cell receptor beta chain was determined in a study of T cell changes during pregnancy in multiple sclerosis. The CDR3 contains 16 residues. The germline V gene encodes CDR1 SGHNT and CDR2 YYREEE (reference sequence). V lost 4 bases to trimming and J lost 3 bases; unmatched junction nucleotides: 2. TCRdb keeps only in-frame clones here, not all; method: immunoSEQ multiplex PCR. This repertoire shows about 48,000 clones, about 93% found once; its top ten account for under 0.55%. V and J are TRBV5-4 and TRBJ2-3, with 16 bases identical to TRBD2. The sequence derives from a female donor with multiple sclerosis, enrolled in a pregnancy study. The sequences come from CD4+ T cells from peripheral blood mononuclear cells, collected in the first trimester of pregnancy. CDR3 sequence reads: CASSPGLAGGTDTQYF. The CDR3 DNA is TGTGCCAGCAGCCCGGGACTAGCGGGGGGGACAGATACGCAGTATTTT.